A single sample gave rise to the 18 T cell receptor beta chains below, sequenced in a study of shared T cell receptors in the human thymus. Method: immunoSEQ multiplex PCR; TCRdb's copy keeps in-frame clones and lacks some. This sample has about 500,000 clones, with about four fifths found just once. These data were likewise used in another study, on human thymus T cells.

Sequencing was performed on thymocytes. Source of these receptors: a boy in the first two years of life with a congenital heart defect.

This clone was counted once. The chain is built from TRBV11-2 and TRBJ2-3; 7 nucleotides match TRBD1. The germline gives CDR1 SGHAT, CDR2 FQNNGV. The CDR3 loop spans 17 amino acids. Unmatched junction bases numbered 12, after V lost 4 bases and J lost 2 bases. CDR3 coding DNA: TGTGCCAGCAGCTCCGCGGAGGACAGGACACTCACAGATACGCAGTATTTT. Its protein is CASSSAEDRTLTDTQYF.

The genes are TRBV13 and TRBJ2-1; 9 nucleotides agree with TRBD2. V dropped 1 base and J dropped 10; count of bases not matched to a gene: 8. CDR3 size: 15 residues. From germline, CDR1 is PRHDT and CDR2 FYEKMQ (reference sequence). The CDR3 nucleotides read TGTGCCAGCAGCTTAGCTCCCTCGACTAGCGGAGAGCAGTTCTTC. Its protein product is CASSLAPSTSGEQFF.

This chain connects TRBV2 to TRBJ2-3; 13 nucleotides match TRBD2. Germline CDR1 SNHLY, CDR2 FYNNEI. V lost 6 bases and J lost 9; bases outside the gene matches: 9. The CDR3 is 15 residues long. CDR3 bases: TGTGCCAGCAGCAGTGGACTAGCGGGAGAGAGGACGCAGTATTTT. Amino acid sequence: CASSSGLAGERTQYF.

The CDR3: CASSLAYREAADTQYF. The CDR3 DNA reads TGTGCCAGCAGCTTGGCCTACCGGGAGGCGGCAGATACGCAGTATTTT. The gene calls are TRBV5-4 and TRBJ2-3, with 7 bases aligning to TRBD2. V dropped 0 bases and J dropped 4; count of bases not matched to a gene: 8. The CDR3 sequence is 16 residues long. CDR1 is SGHNT, CDR2 YYREEE, per germline (reference sequence). Variable domain in full (rest from reference TRBV5-4 and TRBJ2-3): ETGVTQSPTHLIKTRGQQVTLRCSSQSGHNTVSWYQQALGQGPQFIFQYYREEENGRGNFPPRFSGLQFPNYSSELNVNALELDDSALYLCASSLAYREAADTQYFGPGTRLTVL.

V usage is TRBV10-3 and J usage is TRBJ2-2; 8 bases align to TRBD1. Trimming removed 4 bases from V and 5 bases from J; junction bases left unmatched: 6. Germline V gene data show CDR1 as ENHRY and CDR2 as SYGVKD. CDR3 size: 15 residues. The CDR3 bases are TGTGCCATCAGTGTGAGGACAGGGCGGACCGGGGAGCTGTTTTTT. This encodes CAISVRTGRTGELFF.

This clone showed up just a few times. This chain connects TRBV11-2 to TRBJ2-5, with TRBD2 matching 10 bases. V gave up 1 base and J gave up 4 bases; unmatched junction bases: 12. The germline gives CDR1 SGHAT, CDR2 FQNNGV. The CDR3 consists of 18 residues. CDR3 DNA sequence: TGTGCCAGCAGCTTAGGACGGCCAGCGGGAGGGGGGGTAGAGACCCAGTACTTC. Amino acid sequence: CASSLGRPAGGGVETQYF.

V is TRBV7-6 and J is TRBJ2-3; 9 bases map to TRBD2. J was trimmed by 2 bases and V by 6 bases; bases with no gene match: 12. The CDR3 has 17 residues. Germline CDR1 and CDR2: SGHVS and FNYEAQ. CDR3 in DNA: TGTGCCAGCAGTCCCAAAGAGGCGGGAGGGATCACAGATACGCAGTATTTT. This translates into CASSPKEAGGITDTQYF.

Turning to this clone: One end of the junction varies from germline; a read error may be responsible. The rearrangement links TRBV19 to TRBJ2-3, with D possibly matching TRBD1 (6 bases). The germline gives CDR1 LNHDA, CDR2 SQIVND (reference sequence). The CDR3 extends over 14 amino acids. In nucleotides, the CDR3 is TGTGCCAGTAGTTTAGACAGGCGCACAGATACGCAGTATTTT. Its protein is CASSLDRRTDTQYF.

The chain joins TRBV7-2 to TRBJ1-5; the match to TRBD1 covers 10 bases. The V gene end was trimmed by 4 bases and the J gene end by 6 bases; junction bases not matched to a gene: 9. This CDR3 has 16 residues. Looked up from germline, CDR1 is SGHTA and CDR2 is FQGNSA. For the CDR3, the DNA is TGTGCCAGCAGCTCACAGACAGGGGGCGCGTTTCAGCCCCAGCATTTT. It translates to CASSSQTGGAFQPQHF.

CDR3 DNA sequence: TGCGCCAGCTGCCGGGAGGGCCCCTACGAGCAGTACTTC. Translating gives CASCREGPYEQYF. The rearrangement joins TRBV5-1 to TRBJ2-7; TRBD2 matches 8 bases. The CDR3 sequence is 13 residues long. The V gene end was trimmed by 7 bases and the J gene end by 2 bases; junction bases not matched to a gene: 5. The germline V gene has CDR1 SGHRS and CDR2 YFSETQ.

The CDR3 region has the DNA TGTGCCAGCAGTTCACAGGGGGACTATGGCTACACCTTC. It is translated as CASSSQGDYGYTF. The chain recombines TRBV6-6 with TRBJ1-2; the match to TRBD1 covers 8 bases. Trimming at V came to 4 bases and at J to 3 bases, leaving 1 base not matched to a gene. Germline lookup yields CDR1 MNHNY and CDR2 SVGAGI (reference sequence). The CDR3 totals 13 residues.

Here the CDR3 reads CASSLVGTGNYGYTF. The CDR3, as DNA: TGTGCCAGCAGCTTGGTAGGGACAGGTAACTATGGCTACACCTTC. This chain links TRBV5-6 with TRBJ1-2; 8 bases fit TRBD1. Germline V gene sequence: CDR1 SGHDT, CDR2 YYEEEE. Losses at the gene ends were 0 bases for V and 1 base for J; bases not matched to a gene: 2. This CDR3 is built from 15 residues.

The genes are TRBV5-6 and TRBJ1-1; D is possibly TRBD1 (5 bases). V shed 5 bases and J shed 1 base, with 15 bases lying between them. The CDR3 covers 15 residues. CDR1 and CDR2 from the germline V gene are SGHDT and YYEEEE. As DNA, the CDR3 is TGTGCCAGCAGTCCCGCAGACAGAGAGAACACTGAAGCTTTCTTT. Its protein is CASSPADRENTEAFF. Full variable domain (remainder filled in from reference TRBV5-6 and TRBJ1-1): DAGVTQSPTHLIKTRGQQVTLRCSPKSGHDTVSWYQQALGQGPQFIFQYYEEEERQRGNFPDRFSGHQFPNYSSELNVNALLLGDSALYLCASSPADRENTEAFFGQGTRLTVV.

As to this clone: Other nucleotide sequences from this sample produce the same CDR3. The CDR3 nucleotides are TGTGCCAGCAGTGAAGCGAGGGCGGAGCTCATGAACACTGAAGCTTTCTTT. It yields the protein CASSEARAELMNTEAFF. The chain uses TRBV6-1 and TRBJ1-1; D gene unclear. The germline V gene has CDR1 MNHNS and CDR2 SASEGT. The CDR3 consists of 17 residues. Trimming pared 0 bases from V and 0 bases from J, leaving 14 bases between.

CDR3 DNA: TGTGCCAGCACCATGGGGCGGGATTTAAACTATGGCTACACCTTC. This gives the protein CASTMGRDLNYGYTF. J is TRBJ1-2 and V is TRBV6-6; possible D gene TRBD1, 5 bases. This CDR3 is built from 15 residues. Germline CDR1 is MNHNY and CDR2 is SVGAGI (reference sequence). V shed 7 bases and J shed 2 bases, with 17 bases lying between them.

The CDR3 nucleotides read TGTGCCAGCAAGGTGCCTAGCGGCACCGGGGAGCTGTTTTTT. Protein product: CASKVPSGTGELFF. The J gene is TRBJ2-2, the V gene TRBV27, with 7 bases that match TRBD2. Unmatched junction bases numbered 6, after V lost 7 bases and J lost 4 bases. CDR1 is MNHEY and CDR2 is SMNVEV in the germline V gene (reference sequence). CDR3 size: 14 residues.

The chain combines TRBV27 with TRBJ2-1; TRBD2 matches at 13 bases. CDR1 and CDR2 from the germline V gene are MNHEY and SMNVEV (reference sequence). The CDR3 loop spans 15 amino acids. V lost 5 bases and J lost 9; bases outside the gene matches: 7. The CDR3 loop is CASSPTSGRGVEQFF. The CDR3 nucleotides are TGTGCCAGCAGTCCCACTAGCGGGAGGGGGGTTGAGCAGTTCTTC.

This chain connects TRBV5-6 to TRBJ2-7, with TRBD2 matching 8 bases. After removal of 2 bases from V and 1 base from J, the junction contained 8 bases not matched to a gene. Germline CDR1 and CDR2: SGHDT and YYEEEE. The CDR3 loop spans 16 amino acids. CDR3 residues: CASSFCSAGVSYEQYF. The CDR3 region has the DNA TGTGCCAGCAGCTTCTGCTCAGCGGGAGTATCCTACGAGCAGTACTTC.